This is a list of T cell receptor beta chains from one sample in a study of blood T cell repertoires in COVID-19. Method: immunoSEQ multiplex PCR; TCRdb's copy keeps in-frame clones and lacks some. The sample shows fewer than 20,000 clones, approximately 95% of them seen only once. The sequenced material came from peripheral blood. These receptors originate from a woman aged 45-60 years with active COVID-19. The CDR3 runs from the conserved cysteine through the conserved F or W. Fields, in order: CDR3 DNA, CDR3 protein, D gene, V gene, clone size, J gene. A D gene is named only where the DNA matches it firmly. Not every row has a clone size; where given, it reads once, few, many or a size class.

TGCGCCAGCAGCTTCGGGAGTACCACTGAAGCTTTCTTT | CASSFGSTTEAFF | - | TRBV5-1 | - | TRBJ1-1
TGTGCCAGCAGTCGGTCGCCTTGGACAGGGACCAACACCGGGGAGCTGTTTTTT | CASSRSPWTGTNTGELFF | TRBD1 | TRBV6-6 | - | TRBJ2-2
TGTGCCAGCAGTTTCTACGGGAAGAACGAGCAGTACTTC | CASSFYGKNEQYF | - | TRBV27 | few | TRBJ2-7
TGTGCCAGCAGTGACCCGGGACTAGCATACAATGAGCAGTTCTTC | CASSDPGLAYNEQFF | TRBD2 | TRBV6-1 | - | TRBJ2-1
TGTGCCAGCAGCCAATACCGGACAGAGAATTCACCCCTCCACTTT | CASSQYRTENSPLHF | - | TRBV14 | - | TRBJ1-6
TGTGCCAGTAGTATAGGGGACAGGGGGAGCACCGGGGAGCTGTTTTTT | CASSIGDRGSTGELFF | TRBD1 | TRBV19 | - | TRBJ2-2
TGTGCCAGCAGCTTAGGGCCTCACTACGAGCAGTACTTC | CASSLGPHYEQYF | - | TRBV7-9 | - | TRBJ2-7
TGCGCCAGCAGCTCGGAGGGACTTTTTAATGAGCAGTTCTTC | CASSSEGLFNEQFF | - | TRBV5-1 | - | TRBJ2-1
TGCGCCAGCAGCTCTCAGGGGGTTAGCACAGATACGCAGTATTTT | CASSSQGVSTDTQYF | TRBD1 | TRBV5-1 | - | TRBJ2-3
TGTGCCAGTAGTACCCTAGCAATGTACACCGGGGAGCTGTTTTTT | CASSTLAMYTGELFF | - | TRBV19 | - | TRBJ2-2
TGTGCCAGCAGTTTTTCGGCGGGTAGCCCTGGGGCCAACGTCCTGACTTTC | CASSFSAGSPGANVLTF | - | TRBV28 | - | TRBJ2-6
TGTGCCAGCCGAGTAGCGGGAGGCCCCACCTACGAGCAGTACTTC | CASRVAGGPTYEQYF | TRBD2 | TRBV6-6 | - | TRBJ2-7
TGTGCCAGCAGCCCTGGCCCGGGACTAGTCTACAATGAGCAGTTCTTC | CASSPGPGLVYNEQFF | TRBD2 | TRBV7-9 | - | TRBJ2-1
TGTGCCAGCAGTCCTGGGACAGTCACTGAAGCTTTCTTT | CASSPGTVTEAFF | TRBD1 | TRBV6-5 | - | TRBJ1-1
TGTGCCAGCAGCTTAGTGGGACTAGCGGTGAGCACAGATACGCAGTATTTT | CASSLVGLAVSTDTQYF | TRBD2 | TRBV7-6 | - | TRBJ2-3
TGTGCCATCAGTGAGTCGAGGCAGGGGAGCTATGGCTACACCTTC | CAISESRQGSYGYTF | - | TRBV10-3 | - | TRBJ1-2
TGTGCCAGCACCTCAGGAGGGACAGGGGGCTCCTACGAGCAGTACTTC | CASTSGGTGGSYEQYF | TRBD1 | TRBV28 | - | TRBJ2-7
TGTGCCTGGAGCCTGACAGGGGGCAATCGTTATGGCTACACCTTC | CAWSLTGGNRYGYTF | TRBD1 | TRBV30 | - | TRBJ1-2
TGTGCCAGCAGCTCGGGAGGGCTCGACCAATATAATTCACCCCTCCACTTT | CASSSGGLDQYNSPLHF | - | TRBV5-6 | - | TRBJ1-6
TGTGCCAGTGGCACCCGGGACAGGGACTACAATGAGCAGTTCTTC | CASGTRDRDYNEQFF | TRBD1 | TRBV19 | - | TRBJ2-1
TGTGCCAGCAGCCAGGGTTACGAGCAGTACTTC | CASSQGYEQYF | - | TRBV12-3/TRBV12-4 | once | TRBJ2-7
TGCGCCAGCAGCCCCGGGGACAGGGACTATGGCTACACCTTC | CASSPGDRDYGYTF | TRBD1 | TRBV5-1 | - | TRBJ1-2
TGTGCCAGCCATTCACGACTAGCGGGAGCCAAAAACATTCAGTACTTC | CASHSRLAGAKNIQYF | TRBD2 | TRBV28 | - | TRBJ2-4
TGTGCCAGCAGTTTCGAGGGCACTGAAGCTTTCTTT | CASSFEGTEAFF | - | TRBV28 | - | TRBJ1-1
TGTGCCAGCAGTTCCTCTTGGACTACGGTCCCCTACGAGCAGTACTTC | CASSSSWTTVPYEQYF | - | TRBV27 | once | TRBJ2-7
TGCGCCAGCAGCTTGGCGGGACTCGCCAATCAGCCCCAGCATTTT | CASSLAGLANQPQHF | - | TRBV5-1 | few | TRBJ1-5
TGTGCCAGCAGCCCACAGGGACAGGGGGTCGAGCAGTACTTC | CASSPQGQGVEQYF | TRBD1 | TRBV7-3 | once | TRBJ2-7
TGTGCCAGCAGGTGGGGGCAGGCTAGCAGCTACGAGCAGTACTTC | CASRWGQASSYEQYF | - | TRBV28 | once | TRBJ2-7
TGCGCCAGCAGTGAGTCGGGACTCCTTGCGGGTGAGCAGTTCTTC | CASSESGLLAGEQFF | - | TRBV10-1 | - | TRBJ2-1
TGCGCCAGCAGCTTGGATCAGGTCTCCTATAATTCACCCCTCCACTTT | CASSLDQVSYNSPLHF | - | TRBV5-1 | few | TRBJ1-6
TGTGCCAGCAGCTCCTCGACTAGCGGGAGGGCATCCGGCTCCTACGAGCAGTACTTC | CASSSSTSGRASGSYEQYF | TRBD2 | TRBV5-4 | - | TRBJ2-7
TGCGCCAGCAGCTTATCAAAGGGGCCCGATAACCATGGCTACACCTTC | CASSLSKGPDNHGYTF | - | TRBV5-1 | - | TRBJ1-2
TGTGCCAGTCGGTGGACTGCGGGGGGGAAGGGCCAGCCCCAGCATTTT | CASRWTAGGKGQPQHF | - | TRBV19 | - | TRBJ1-5
TGTGCCATCAGTTCAACAGGGTCATGGGAGACCCAGTACTTC | CAISSTGSWETQYF | - | TRBV10-3 | - | TRBJ2-5
TGTGCCAGTACAGACAGAGGCTCCTACAATGAGCAGTTCTTC | CASTDRGSYNEQFF | - | TRBV19 | - | TRBJ2-1
TGTGCCAGCAGCGTAGGTCTGGAGAGCACAGATACGCAGTATTTT | CASSVGLESTDTQYF | - | TRBV9 | - | TRBJ2-3
TGCGCCAGCAGCCAGCACACAGGGGCCTACGAGCAGTACTTC | CASSQHTGAYEQYF | TRBD1 | TRBV4-1 | - | TRBJ2-7
TGTGCCAGCAGTGAACTCGGGACTAGCGGGGGGTTTAGCTCCTACAATGAGCAGTTCTTC | CASSELGTSGGFSSYNEQFF | TRBD2 | TRBV2 | - | TRBJ2-1
TGTGCCAGCAGCTCGGGGACTAGTAGTGAGCAGTTCTTC | CASSSGTSSEQFF | TRBD2 | TRBV7-2 | - | TRBJ2-1
TGTGCCAGCAGTTACTCGAGTCAGGGAGGAGAGACCCAGTACTTC | CASSYSSQGGETQYF | - | TRBV6-6 | - | TRBJ2-5
TGTGCCACCAGTGGAGGCATGAACACTGAAGCTTTCTTT | CATSGGMNTEAFF | - | TRBV24-1 | - | TRBJ1-1
TGTGCCAGTAGTAATCAGGGGGAAGGAGAGACCCAGTACTTC | CASSNQGEGETQYF | TRBD1 | TRBV19 | few | TRBJ2-5